A single TCR beta chain is shown here with its context. The data are from a study of T cells after yellow fever vaccination. Germline-derived CDR1 and CDR2 are SEHNR and FQNEAQ (reference sequence). CDR3 length: 14 amino acids. V was pared by 1 base and J by 5 bases, with 10 bases between. TCRdb itself ran the 5' RACE reads through MiXCR, one entry per CDR3 protein. The data hold under 600,000 distinct CDR3 sequences, with about a fifth observed a single time. Sequencing used PBMCs, obtained approximately 22 days after the first yellow fever vaccination. The genes are TRBV7-9 and TRBJ2-3; D is unclear. The TCR originated in a man aged 18 to 30 who received the YFV17D yellow fever vaccine. CDR3 in DNA: TGTGCCAGCAGCTTAGTGCAACCTGTAGATACGCAGTATTTT. Residues: CASSLVQPVDTQYF.